This T cell receptor (beta chain) emerged from a study of T cell changes during pregnancy in multiple sclerosis (dated by TCRdb to the late 2010s). Study-wide context: Changes in the T cell repertoire over the course of pregnancy were examined in this study in women with multiple sclerosis.

The library was produced with the immunoSEQ multiplex PCR assay. Not all clones reach the TCRdb copy of this immuneACCESS table, which keeps in-frame sequences only. Checked studies attribute under half of the gap to unresolved V genes and leave the rest unexplained. The sample yields about 110,000 clones; about 90% were counted once. The ten top clones hold approximately 1.6% of the sample. Cut back by 6 bases and 2 bases, the V and J ends lie 13 bases apart. For CDR1 and CDR2, the germline V gene (reference sequence) lists GTSNPN and SVGIG. From the cysteine up to the phenylalanine, the CDR3 has a length of 13 residues. Only the CDR3 part of the read is kept: 39 bases, read in frame from the first base. A word on this clone: The antigen it recognizes is unknown. No qualities accompany the bases; no much larger clone lies one base away.

This chain is built from TRBV30 and TRBJ2-5, with TRBD1 tentatively as D gene (6 bases match). This clonotype originated in a female donor with multiple sclerosis, enrolled in a pregnancy study. The specimen comprised peripheral blood, sampled after pregnancy. The CDR3 protein: CACSEDSQETQYF. DNA sequence: TGTGCCTGCTCTGAGGACAGTCAAGAGACCCAGTACTTC.